The 24 T cell receptor beta chains presented below share a single source sample, sequenced in a study of T cell repertoires in cytomegalovirus infection. TCRdb analysed the reads with MiXCR anew, one entry per CDR3 protein. The sample has a few hundred thousand distinct CDR3 sequences, roughly 43% seen once. No antigen is known for these receptors. The sample consisted of cultured PBMCs, taken from culture after CMV antigen stimulation. Receptors originate from a human donor in good health (CMV status not recorded). Some clones in this sample may be carry-over from other donors' samples.

CDR3 region: CATQQGYSPLHF. DNA of the CDR3: TGTGCCACCCAACAGGGATATTCACCCCTCCACTTT. This chain joins TRBV19 and TRBJ1-6; possible D gene TRBD1, 6 bases. Looked up from germline, CDR1 is LNHDA and CDR2 is SQIVND (reference sequence). Trimming pared 10 bases from V and 8 bases from J, leaving 12 bases between. There are 12 residues in the CDR3.

This clonotype was picked up a small number of times. The chain uses TRBV4-2 and TRBJ2-5, with 9 bases identical to TRBD1. The V and J ends lost 0 bases and 4 bases, in that order; junction bases with no gene match: 6. Germline assignment: CDR1 LGHNA and CDR2 YNFKEQ. The CDR3 spans 16 residues. Here the CDR3 DNA reads TGTGCCAGCAGCCAAGAACTAACAGGGGGCGGAGAGACCCAGTACTTC. Translating gives CASSQELTGGGETQYF.

This clonotype appeared a few times. CDR3 residues: CASRQGPLYEQYF. DNA for the CDR3: TGTGCCAGCAGACAGGGTCCCCTCTACGAGCAGTACTTC. This chain uses TRBV2 with TRBJ2-7; tentatively, D is TRBD1 (6 bases). Germline V CDR1 and CDR2: SNHLY, FYNNEI. Trimming cost V 6 bases and J 3 bases, with 12 bases left between them. The CDR3 consists of 13 residues. The variable domain in full, with the rest retrieved from reference TRBV2 and TRBJ2-7, is EPEVTQTPSHQVTQMGQEVILRCVPISNHLYFYWYRQILGQKVEFLVSFYNNEISEKSEIFDDQFSVERPDGSNFTLKIRSTKLEDSAMYFCASRQGPLYEQYFGPGTRLTVT.

V and J are TRBV12-3 or TRBV12-4 and TRBJ2-5; tentatively, D is TRBD2 (6 bases). Trimming removed 1 base at V and 4 bases at J, with 16 bases between. This CDR3 has 16 amino acids. The CDR3: CASSLVPGRGAETQYF. In DNA, the CDR3 is TGTGCCAGCAGTTTAGTCCCCGGGAGAGGGGCAGAGACCCAGTACTTC.

V is TRBV20-1 and J is TRBJ1-6; TRBD1 is a possible D gene (6 bases). The germline V and J ends were trimmed by 3 bases and 6 bases, with 15 bases remaining between them. Germline CDR1 DFQATT, CDR2 SNEGSKA (reference sequence). CDR3 size: 15 residues. The CDR3 DNA reads TGCAGTGCTAGTAGTTTGTGGGGGCTTAATTCACCCCTCCACTTT. This encodes CSASSLWGLNSPLHF.

A few counts support this clonotype. V and J are TRBV7-2 and TRBJ2-5; TRBD1 aligns across 12 bases. Trimming cost V 5 bases and J 4 bases; bases outside gene matches: 8. Germline CDR1 is SGHTA and CDR2 is FQGNSA. The CDR3 consists of 16 residues. CDR3 protein: CASSAYRDRGLETQYF. CDR3 in DNA: TGTGCCAGCAGCGCCTACCGGGACAGGGGGCTAGAGACCCAGTACTTC.

This CDR3 reads CASSEGQFYGYTF. CDR3 in DNA: TGTGCCAGCAGTGAAGGACAGTTCTATGGCTACACCTTC. The rearrangement joins TRBV6-1 to TRBJ1-2; a possible D gene is TRBD1 (5 bases). Germline V CDR1 and CDR2: MNHNS, SASEGT. Trimming shortened V by 1 base and J by 4 bases, and 7 bases separated the two germline ends. The CDR3 sequence is 13 residues long.

The V and J genes are TRBV7-4 and TRBJ1-1; D gene uncertain. Germline CDR1 is SGHVT and CDR2 is SQSDAQ. V lost 5 bases and J lost 5, with 12 bases in between. The CDR3 is 13 amino acids. DNA of the CDR3: TGTGCCAGCAGCCCCCACCTGCGGACTGAAGCTTTCTTT. It translates to CASSPHLRTEAFF.

The table lists this clonotype with a count of one. V usage is TRBV19 and J usage is TRBJ2-5; D call uncertain. The germline V gene has CDR1 LNHDA and CDR2 SQIVND (reference sequence). This CDR3 is 14 amino acids long. The V and J ends lost 6 bases and 2 bases respectively, with 13 bases between them. The CDR3 DNA is TGTGCCAGTAGCCGGAAAGAAGCTCAAGAGACCCAGTACTTC. Encoded protein: CASSRKEAQETQYF.

This clonotype was counted between two and nine times. The chain recombines TRBV27 with TRBJ2-1; the match to TRBD1 covers 9 bases. CDR1 and CDR2 (germline): MNHEY, SMNVEV (reference sequence). The CDR3 is 15 amino acids. V trimming: 5 bases; J trimming: 9 bases; junction bases outside the gene matches: 11. The chain's CDR3 is CASSPGTGGRSEQFF. DNA of the CDR3: TGTGCCAGCAGTCCTGGCACAGGGGGCAGGAGTGAGCAGTTCTTC.

This clonotype was detected only a few times. The chain carries TRBV7-8 and TRBJ1-4; weak D call: TRBD1 (6 bases). V shed 5 bases and J shed 8 bases, with 15 bases lying between them. CDR1 and CDR2 from the germline V gene are SGHVS and FQNEAQ. The CDR3 runs to 14 residues. The CDR3 nucleotides read TGTGCCAGCAGCACAAGAGGGGGGTTCGAAAAACTGTTTTTT. Translation gives CASSTRGGFEKLFF.

This clonotype showed up just a few times. The V and J genes are TRBV6-2 or TRBV6-3 and TRBJ2-7; the D gene is possibly TRBD2 (6 bases). The V end lost 0 bases, the J end lost 4 bases, and 10 bases lay between the germline ends. CDR3 length: 14 residues. Germline CDR1 reads MNHEY; CDR2 reads SVGEGT. The CDR3 is CASSYSAGRYEQYF. CDR3 sequence (DNA): TGTGCCAGCAGTTACTCCGCAGGGAGGTACGAGCAGTACTTC.

The chain has TRBV7-4 and TRBJ2-1, with TRBD2 matching over 12 bases. V was clipped by 2 bases and J by 6 bases; unmatched bases: 2. This CDR3 contains 15 residues. CDR1 SGHVT and CDR2 SQSDAQ come from the germline V gene. CDR3 in amino acids: CASSLRTSGINEQFF. CDR3 coding DNA: TGTGCCAGCAGCTTAAGGACTAGCGGGATCAATGAGCAGTTCTTC.

This clonotype was counted ten times or more. The J gene is TRBJ1-5, the V gene TRBV7-2, with a tentative D call TRBD1 (6 bases). Trimming took off 5 bases at V and 1 base at J, with 12 bases between the two ends. Germline-derived CDR1 and CDR2 are SGHTA and FQGNSA. The CDR3 sequence is 15 residues long. Written as DNA, the CDR3 is TGTGCCAGCAGCCAACAGGGAGGGAGCAATCAGCCCCAGCATTTT. Amino acid sequence: CASSQQGGSNQPQHF.

The chain is built from TRBV7-6 and TRBJ1-2; D is uncertain. Trimming removed 3 bases from V and 5 bases from J, with 13 bases in between. The CDR3 consists of 14 residues. The germline V gene has CDR1 SGHVS and CDR2 FNYEAQ. This chain's CDR3 is CASSLAHRGYGYTF. CDR3 nucleotide sequence: TGTGCCAGCAGCTTGGCCCACCGTGGTTATGGCTACACCTTC.

This clonotype was recorded only once. The chain links TRBV6-2 or TRBV6-3 to TRBJ2-3, with D possibly TRBD2 on 6 matching bases. V lost 4 bases and J lost 4, with 9 bases in between. Germline assignment: CDR1 MNHEY and CDR2 SVGEGT. This CDR3 comprises 13 residues. In DNA form, the CDR3 reads TGTGCCAGCAGTTCCAGGAGGGCAGATACGCAGTATTTT. This translates into CASSSRRADTQYF.

In this sample, this clonotype turned up a few times. The genes are TRBV10-3 and TRBJ2-4; 14 bases are a match to TRBD2. The length of the CDR3 is 14 residues. The V gene end was trimmed by 10 bases and the J gene end by 6 bases; junction bases not matched to a gene: 5. CDR1 and CDR2 (germline): ENHRY, SYGVKD. As DNA, the CDR3 is TGTGCCACGTCCGGGACTAGCGGGGGAAACATTCAGTACTTC. It translates to CATSGTSGGNIQYF.

The CDR3 protein is CASSFVGTAGETQYF. Written as DNA, the CDR3 is TGTGCCAGCAGCTTCGTTGGGACTGCGGGGGAGACCCAGTACTTC. This chain links TRBV7-9 with TRBJ2-5; possible D gene TRBD2, 6 bases. Germline CDR1 reads SEHNR; CDR2 reads FQNEAQ (reference sequence). V lost 3 bases, J lost 5 bases, and 16 bases lay in between. The CDR3 extends over 15 amino acids.

This clonotype has more than one count but fewer than ten. This chain joins TRBV6-2 or TRBV6-3 and TRBJ2-5; 9 bases are a match to TRBD1. Germline CDR1 and CDR2: MNHEY and SVGEGT. CDR3 length: 17 amino acids. V lost 2 bases to trimming and J lost 2 bases; unmatched junction nucleotides: 9. CDR3 residues: CASSYTIGTGPQETQYF. The CDR3 DNA reads as TGTGCCAGCAGTTACACCATTGGGACAGGGCCGCAAGAGACCCAGTACTTC.

CDR3 coding DNA: TGTGCCAGCTCACTAAGGACAGGGCTGAGCTCCTACGAGCAGTACTTC. Translation gives CASSLRTGLSSYEQYF. This sequence joins TRBV18 and TRBJ2-7; TRBD1 aligns across 8 bases. Per the germline V gene, CDR1 is KGHSH and CDR2 is LQKENI. V shed 4 bases, J shed 0 bases, and the junction held 8 bases outside the gene matches. This CDR3 spans 16 amino acids.

About this clonotype: At one end the junction does not follow the germline gene, possibly because of a read error. This sequence joins TRBV7-2 and TRBJ2-5, with 12 bases aligning to TRBD2. The germline gives CDR1 SGHTA, CDR2 FQGNSA. The CDR3 consists of 15 residues. The CDR3 sequence: CASSLAGGVTETQYF. For the CDR3, the DNA is TGTGCCAGCAGCCTAGCGGGGGGGGTCACGGAGACCCAGTACTTC.

The chain uses TRBV2 and TRBJ2-5; 8 nucleotides line up with TRBD2. V was pared by 0 bases and J by 5 bases, with 5 bases of the junction left unmatched. Germline V lookup: CDR1 SNHLY, CDR2 FYNNEI. The CDR3 loop spans 15 amino acids. In DNA, the CDR3 is TGTGCCAGCAGTGAAGCGCGCGGGGGGCTTGAGACCCAGTACTTC. Residues: CASSEARGGLETQYF.

This clonotype came up a few times. The genes are TRBV7-8 and TRBJ2-1; tentative D call: TRBD2 (5 bases). Germline loops: CDR1 SGHVS, CDR2 FQNEAQ. This CDR3 comprises 13 residues. Trimming took off 0 bases at V and 9 bases at J, with 9 bases between the two ends. This CDR3 reads CASSLARVTEQFF. CDR3 coding DNA: TGTGCCAGCAGCTTAGCGCGGGTCACTGAGCAGTTCTTC.

This clonotype was observed a handful of times. The rearrangement links TRBV5-1 to TRBJ2-3; D tentatively fits TRBD1 or TRBD2 (5 bases each). The CDR3 spans 14 residues. The germline V and J ends were trimmed by 8 bases and 5 bases, with 18 bases remaining between them. CDR1 is SGHRS and CDR2 is YFSETQ in the germline V gene. CDR3 in amino acids: CASSRGAEGDTQYF. CDR3 DNA sequence: TGCGCCAGTTCAAGGGGAGCCGAGGGAGATACGCAGTATTTT.